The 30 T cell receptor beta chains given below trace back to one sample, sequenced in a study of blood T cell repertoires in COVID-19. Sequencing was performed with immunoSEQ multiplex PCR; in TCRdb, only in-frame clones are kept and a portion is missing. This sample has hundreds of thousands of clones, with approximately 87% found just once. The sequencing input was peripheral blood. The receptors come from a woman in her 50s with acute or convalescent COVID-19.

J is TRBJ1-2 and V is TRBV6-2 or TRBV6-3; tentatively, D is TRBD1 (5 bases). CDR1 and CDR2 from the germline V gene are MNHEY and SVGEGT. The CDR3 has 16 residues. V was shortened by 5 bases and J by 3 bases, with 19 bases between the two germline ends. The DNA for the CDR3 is TGTGCCAGCAGTACACTATTTCAGGGTCTGGACTATGGCTACACCTTC. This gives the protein CASSTLFQGLDYGYTF.

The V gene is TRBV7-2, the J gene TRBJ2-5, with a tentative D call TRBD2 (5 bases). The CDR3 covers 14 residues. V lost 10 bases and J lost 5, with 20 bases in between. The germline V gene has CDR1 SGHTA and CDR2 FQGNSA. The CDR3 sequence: CAIKVAIYSETQYF. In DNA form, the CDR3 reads TGTGCCATCAAGGTAGCGATTTACTCGGAGACCCAGTACTTC.

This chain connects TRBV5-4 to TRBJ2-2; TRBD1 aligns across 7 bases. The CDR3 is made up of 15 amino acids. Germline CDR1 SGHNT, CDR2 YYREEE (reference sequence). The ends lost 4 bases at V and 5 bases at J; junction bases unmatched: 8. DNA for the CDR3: TGTGCCAGCAGCCATCGACAGGGCCGAACCGGGGAGCTGTTTTTT. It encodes CASSHRQGRTGELFF.

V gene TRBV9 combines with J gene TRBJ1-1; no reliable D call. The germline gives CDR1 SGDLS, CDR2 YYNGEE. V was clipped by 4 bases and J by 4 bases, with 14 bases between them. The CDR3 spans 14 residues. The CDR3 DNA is TGTGCCAGCAGCCCCCTGATGTCAGGCACTGAAGCTTTCTTT. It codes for CASSPLMSGTEAFF.

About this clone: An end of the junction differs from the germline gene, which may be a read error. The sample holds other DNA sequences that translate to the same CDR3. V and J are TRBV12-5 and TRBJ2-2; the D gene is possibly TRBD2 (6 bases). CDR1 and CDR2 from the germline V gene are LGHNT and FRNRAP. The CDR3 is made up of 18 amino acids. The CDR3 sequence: CASGLVLAGTTNTGELFF. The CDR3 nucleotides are TGTGCTAGTGGTTTGGTACTGGCGGGAACTACGAATACCGGGGAGCTGTTTTTT.

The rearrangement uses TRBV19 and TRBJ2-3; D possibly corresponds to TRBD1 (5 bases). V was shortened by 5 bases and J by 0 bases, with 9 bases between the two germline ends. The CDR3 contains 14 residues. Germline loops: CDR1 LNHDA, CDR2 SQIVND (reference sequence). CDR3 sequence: CASSLTASTDTQYF. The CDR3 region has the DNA TGTGCCAGTAGTTTGACAGCCAGCACAGATACGCAGTATTTT.

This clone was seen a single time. CDR3 DNA: TGTGCCAGCAGTTTGACAGGGATCGACGAGCAGTACTTC. It specifies CASSLTGIDEQYF. The genes are TRBV28 and TRBJ2-7; 7 bases line up with TRBD1. The germline V gene encodes CDR1 MDHEN and CDR2 SYDVKM. V was clipped by 3 bases and J by 5 bases; unmatched bases: 4. This CDR3 comprises 13 residues.

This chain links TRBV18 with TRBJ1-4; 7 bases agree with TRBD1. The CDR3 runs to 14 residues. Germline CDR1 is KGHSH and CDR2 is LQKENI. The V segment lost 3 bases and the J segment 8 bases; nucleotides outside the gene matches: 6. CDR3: CASSPSPGQEKLFF. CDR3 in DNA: TGTGCCAGCTCACCGAGCCCGGGACAGGAAAAACTGTTTTTT. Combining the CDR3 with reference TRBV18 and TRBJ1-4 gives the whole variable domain NAGVMQNPRHLVRRRGQEARLRCSPMKGHSHVYWYRQLPEEGLKFMVYLQKENIIDESGMPKERFSAEFPKEGPSILRIQQVVRGDSAAYFCASSPSPGQEKLFFGSGTQLSVL.

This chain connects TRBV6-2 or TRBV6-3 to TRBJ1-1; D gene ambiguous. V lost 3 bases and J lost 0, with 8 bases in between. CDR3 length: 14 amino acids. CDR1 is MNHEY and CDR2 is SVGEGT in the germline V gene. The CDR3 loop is CASSYETMNTEAFF. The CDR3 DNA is TGTGCCAGCAGTTATGAGACAATGAACACTGAAGCTTTCTTT.

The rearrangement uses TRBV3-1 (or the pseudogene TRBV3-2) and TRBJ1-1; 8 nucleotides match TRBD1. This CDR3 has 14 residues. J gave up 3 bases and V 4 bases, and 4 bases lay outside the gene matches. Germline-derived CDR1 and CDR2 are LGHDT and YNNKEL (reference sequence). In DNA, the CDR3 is TGTGCCAGCAGCCCTTCGGACAGGGACACTGAAGCTTTCTTT. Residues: CASSPSDRDTEAFF.

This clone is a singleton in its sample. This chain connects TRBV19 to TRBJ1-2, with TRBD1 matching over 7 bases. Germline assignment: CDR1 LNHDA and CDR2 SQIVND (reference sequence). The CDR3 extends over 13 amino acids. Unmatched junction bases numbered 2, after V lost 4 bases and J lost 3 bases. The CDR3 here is CASSTDRDYGYTF. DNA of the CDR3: TGTGCCAGTAGTACAGACAGGGACTATGGCTACACCTTC.

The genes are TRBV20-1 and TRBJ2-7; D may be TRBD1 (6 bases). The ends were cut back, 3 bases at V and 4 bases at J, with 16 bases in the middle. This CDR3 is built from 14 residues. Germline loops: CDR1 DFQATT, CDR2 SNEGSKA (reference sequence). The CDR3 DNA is TGCAGTGCTAGTCGATTACAGGGTGGGTACGAGCAGTACTTC. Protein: CSASRLQGGYEQYF.

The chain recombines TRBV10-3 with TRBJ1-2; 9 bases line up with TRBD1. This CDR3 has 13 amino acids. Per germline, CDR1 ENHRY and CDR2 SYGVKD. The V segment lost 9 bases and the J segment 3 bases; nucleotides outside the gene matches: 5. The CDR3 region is CAINRGRDYGYTF. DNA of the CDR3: TGTGCCATAAACAGGGGGCGAGACTATGGCTACACCTTC.

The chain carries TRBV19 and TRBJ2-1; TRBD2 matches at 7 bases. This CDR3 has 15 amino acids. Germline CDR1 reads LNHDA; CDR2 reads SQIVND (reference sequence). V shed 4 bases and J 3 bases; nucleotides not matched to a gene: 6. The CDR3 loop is CASSKRAGYYNEQFF. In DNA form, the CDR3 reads TGTGCCAGTAGTAAAAGAGCGGGATACTACAATGAGCAGTTCTTC. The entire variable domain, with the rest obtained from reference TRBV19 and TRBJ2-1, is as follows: DGGITQSPKYLFRKEGQNVTLSCEQNLNHDAMYWYRQDPGQGLRLIYYSQIVNDFQKGDIAEGYSVSREKKESFPLTVTSAQKNPTAFYLCASSKRAGYYNEQFFGPGTRLTVL.

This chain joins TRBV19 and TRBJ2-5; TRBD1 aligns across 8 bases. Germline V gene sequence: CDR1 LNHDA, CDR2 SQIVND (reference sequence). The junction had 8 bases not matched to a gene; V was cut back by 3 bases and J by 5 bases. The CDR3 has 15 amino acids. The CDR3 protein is CASSIGQGRWETQYF. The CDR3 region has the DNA TGTGCCAGTAGTATCGGACAGGGAAGGTGGGAGACCCAGTACTTC.

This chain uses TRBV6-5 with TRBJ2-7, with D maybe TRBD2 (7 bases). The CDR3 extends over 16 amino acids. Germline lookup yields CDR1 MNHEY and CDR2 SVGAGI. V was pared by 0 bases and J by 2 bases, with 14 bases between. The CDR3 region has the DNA TGTGCCAGCAGTTACTCTAGGTGGGGGGGCGCCTACGAGCAGTACTTC. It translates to CASSYSRWGGAYEQYF.

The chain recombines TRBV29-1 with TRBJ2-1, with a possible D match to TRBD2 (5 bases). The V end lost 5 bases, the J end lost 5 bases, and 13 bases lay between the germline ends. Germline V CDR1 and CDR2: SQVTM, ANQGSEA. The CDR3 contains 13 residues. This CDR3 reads CSVRDFKDNEQFF. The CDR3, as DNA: TGCAGCGTTCGGGATTTCAAGGACAATGAGCAGTTCTTC.

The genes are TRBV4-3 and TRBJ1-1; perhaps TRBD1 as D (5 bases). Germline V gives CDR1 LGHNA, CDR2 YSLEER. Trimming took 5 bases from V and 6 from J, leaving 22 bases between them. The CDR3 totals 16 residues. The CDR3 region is CASSGLTQGMSSEAFF. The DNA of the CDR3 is TGCGCCAGCAGCGGGCTGACGCAGGGAATGAGCTCTGAAGCTTTCTTT.

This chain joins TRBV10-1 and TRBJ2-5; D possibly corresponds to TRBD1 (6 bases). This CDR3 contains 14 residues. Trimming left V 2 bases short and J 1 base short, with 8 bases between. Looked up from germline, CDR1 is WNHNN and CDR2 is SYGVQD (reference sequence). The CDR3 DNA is TGCGCCAGCAGTGAGGGACAGTTCCAAGAGACCCAGTACTTC. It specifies CASSEGQFQETQYF.

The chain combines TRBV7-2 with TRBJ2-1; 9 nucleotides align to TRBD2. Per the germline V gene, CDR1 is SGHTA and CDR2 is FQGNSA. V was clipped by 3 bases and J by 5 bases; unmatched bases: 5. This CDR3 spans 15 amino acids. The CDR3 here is CASSFVAGDHNEQFF. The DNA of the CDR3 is TGTGCCAGCAGCTTTGTAGCGGGAGACCACAATGAGCAGTTCTTC.

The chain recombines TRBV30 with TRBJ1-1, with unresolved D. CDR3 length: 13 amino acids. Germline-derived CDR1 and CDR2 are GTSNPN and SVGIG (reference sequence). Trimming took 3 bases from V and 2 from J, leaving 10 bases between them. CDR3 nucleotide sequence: TGTGCCTGGAGCTTAACCACAAACACTGAAGCTTTCTTT. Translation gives CAWSLTTNTEAFF.

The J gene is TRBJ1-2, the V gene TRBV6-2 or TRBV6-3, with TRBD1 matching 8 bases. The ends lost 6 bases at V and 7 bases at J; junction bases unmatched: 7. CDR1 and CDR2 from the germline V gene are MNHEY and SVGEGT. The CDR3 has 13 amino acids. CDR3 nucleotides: TGTGCCAGCAGCCAGACAGGGGCCGGTGGCTACACCTTC. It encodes CASSQTGAGGYTF.

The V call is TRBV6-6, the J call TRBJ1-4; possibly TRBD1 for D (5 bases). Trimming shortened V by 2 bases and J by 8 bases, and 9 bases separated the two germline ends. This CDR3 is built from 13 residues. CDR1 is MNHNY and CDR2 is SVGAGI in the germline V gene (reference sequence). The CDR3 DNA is TGTGCCAGCAGTTACGGGCAGGGAGAAAAACTGTTTTTT. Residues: CASSYGQGEKLFF.

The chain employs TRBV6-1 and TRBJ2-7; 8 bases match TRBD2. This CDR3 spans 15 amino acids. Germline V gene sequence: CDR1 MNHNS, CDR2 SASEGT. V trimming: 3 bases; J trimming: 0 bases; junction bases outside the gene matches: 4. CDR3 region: CASSDRGGVSYEQYF. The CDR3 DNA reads TGTGCCAGCAGTGATCGGGGGGGGGTCTCCTACGAGCAGTACTTC.

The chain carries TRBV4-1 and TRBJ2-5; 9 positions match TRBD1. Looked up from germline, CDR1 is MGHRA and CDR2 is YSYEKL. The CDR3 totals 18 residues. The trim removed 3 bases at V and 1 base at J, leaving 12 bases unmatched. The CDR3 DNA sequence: TGCGCCAGCAGCCAGAGGACAGGGGCTGACCCCCTCCAAGAGACCCAGTACTTC. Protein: CASSQRTGADPLQETQYF.

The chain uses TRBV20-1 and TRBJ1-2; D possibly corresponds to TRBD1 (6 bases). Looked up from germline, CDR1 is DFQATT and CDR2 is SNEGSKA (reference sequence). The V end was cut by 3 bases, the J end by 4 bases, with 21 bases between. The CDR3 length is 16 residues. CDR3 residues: CSASSVGRGYTYGYTF. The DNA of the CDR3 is TGCAGTGCTAGTTCGGTAGGCAGGGGCTACACCTATGGCTACACCTTC.

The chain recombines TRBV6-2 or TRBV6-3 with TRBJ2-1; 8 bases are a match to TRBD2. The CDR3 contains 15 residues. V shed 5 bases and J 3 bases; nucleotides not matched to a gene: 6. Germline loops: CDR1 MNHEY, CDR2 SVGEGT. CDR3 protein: CASSLGRGFYNEQFF. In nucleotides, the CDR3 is TGTGCCAGCAGTCTCGGGAGGGGGTTCTACAATGAGCAGTTCTTC.

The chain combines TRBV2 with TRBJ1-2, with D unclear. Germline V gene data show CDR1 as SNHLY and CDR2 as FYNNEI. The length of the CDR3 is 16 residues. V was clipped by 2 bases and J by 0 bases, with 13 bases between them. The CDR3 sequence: CASSERGRRSNYGYTF. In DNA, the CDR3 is TGTGCCAGCAGTGAACGAGGACGGAGGTCTAACTATGGCTACACCTTC.

For the CDR3, the DNA is TGTGCCAGCAGCCCGGGACAGGGTTGGGATACGCAGTATTTT. The encoded protein is CASSPGQGWDTQYF. The J gene is TRBJ2-3, the V gene TRBV11-2, with 9 bases aligning to TRBD1. J lost 6 bases, V lost 5 bases, and 6 bases had no gene match. CDR3 size: 14 residues. Germline-derived CDR1 and CDR2 are SGHAT and FQNNGV.

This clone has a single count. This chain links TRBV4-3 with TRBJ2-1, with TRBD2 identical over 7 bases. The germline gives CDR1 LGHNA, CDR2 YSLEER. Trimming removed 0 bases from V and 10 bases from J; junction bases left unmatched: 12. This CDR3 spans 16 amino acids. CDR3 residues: CASSQDWVGRIGEQFF. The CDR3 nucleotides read TGCGCCAGCAGCCAAGATTGGGTCGGGAGGATAGGGGAGCAGTTCTTC.